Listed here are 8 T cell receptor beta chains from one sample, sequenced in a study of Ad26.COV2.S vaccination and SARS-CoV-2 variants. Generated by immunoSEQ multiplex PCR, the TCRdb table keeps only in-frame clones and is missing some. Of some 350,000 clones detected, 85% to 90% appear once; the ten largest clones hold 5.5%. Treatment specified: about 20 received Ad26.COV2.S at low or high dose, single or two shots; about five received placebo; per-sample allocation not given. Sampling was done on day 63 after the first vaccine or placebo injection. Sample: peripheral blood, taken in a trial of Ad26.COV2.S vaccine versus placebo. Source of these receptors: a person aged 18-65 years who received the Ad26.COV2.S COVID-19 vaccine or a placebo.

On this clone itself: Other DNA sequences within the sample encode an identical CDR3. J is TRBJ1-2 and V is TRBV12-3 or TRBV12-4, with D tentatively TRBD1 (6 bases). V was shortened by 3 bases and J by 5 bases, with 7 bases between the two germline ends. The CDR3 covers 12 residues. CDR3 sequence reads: CASSFQGYGYTF. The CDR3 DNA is TGTGCCAGCAGTTTCCAGGGGTATGGCTACACCTTC.

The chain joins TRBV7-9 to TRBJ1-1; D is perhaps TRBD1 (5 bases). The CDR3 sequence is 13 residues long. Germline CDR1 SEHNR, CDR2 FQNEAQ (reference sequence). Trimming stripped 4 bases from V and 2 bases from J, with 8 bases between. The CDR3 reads CASSSQENTEAFF. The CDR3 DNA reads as TGTGCCAGCAGCTCACAGGAAAACACTGAAGCTTTCTTT.

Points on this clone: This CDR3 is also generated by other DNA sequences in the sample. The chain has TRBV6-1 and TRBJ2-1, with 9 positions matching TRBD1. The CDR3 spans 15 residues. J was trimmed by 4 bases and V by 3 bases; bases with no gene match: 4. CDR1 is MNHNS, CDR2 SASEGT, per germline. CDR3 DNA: TGTGCCAGCAGTGATCGACAGGGGGGGTACAATGAGCAGTTCTTC. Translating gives CASSDRQGGYNEQFF.

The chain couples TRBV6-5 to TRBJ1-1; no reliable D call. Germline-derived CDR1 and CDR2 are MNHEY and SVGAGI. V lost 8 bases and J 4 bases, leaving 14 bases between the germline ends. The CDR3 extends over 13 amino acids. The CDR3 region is CASAHNQATEAFF. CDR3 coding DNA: TGTGCCAGCGCTCATAATCAGGCCACTGAAGCTTTCTTT.

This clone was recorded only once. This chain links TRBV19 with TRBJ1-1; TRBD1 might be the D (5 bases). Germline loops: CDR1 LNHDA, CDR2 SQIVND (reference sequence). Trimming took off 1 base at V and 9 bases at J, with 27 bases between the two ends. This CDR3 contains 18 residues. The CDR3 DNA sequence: TGTGCCAGTAGTATAGCGGCTCCCAGGGAGTGGGCCGGCAAGCAAGCTTTCTTT. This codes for CASSIAAPREWAGKQAFF.

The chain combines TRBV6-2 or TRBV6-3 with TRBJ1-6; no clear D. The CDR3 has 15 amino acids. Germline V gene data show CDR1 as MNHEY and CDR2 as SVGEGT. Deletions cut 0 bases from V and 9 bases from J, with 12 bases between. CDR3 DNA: TGTGCCAGCAGTTACTCCGGGAGGACGGTTTCACCCCTCCACTTT. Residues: CASSYSGRTVSPLHF.

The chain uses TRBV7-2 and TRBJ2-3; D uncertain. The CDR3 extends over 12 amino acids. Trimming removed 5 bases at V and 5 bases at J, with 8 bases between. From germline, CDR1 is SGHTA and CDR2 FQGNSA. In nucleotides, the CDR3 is TGTGCCAGCAGCGTATTAGGAGATACGCAGTATTTT. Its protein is CASSVLGDTQYF. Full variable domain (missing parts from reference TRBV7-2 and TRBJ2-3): GAGVSQSPSNKVTEKGKDVELRCDPISGHTALYWYRQSLGQGLEFLIYFQGNSAPDKSGLPSDRFSAERTGGSVSTLTIQRTQQEDSAVYLCASSVLGDTQYFGPGTRLTVL.

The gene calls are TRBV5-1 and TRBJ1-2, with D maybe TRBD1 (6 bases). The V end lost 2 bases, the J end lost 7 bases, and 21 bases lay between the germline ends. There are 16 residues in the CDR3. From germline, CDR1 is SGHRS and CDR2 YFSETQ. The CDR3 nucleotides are TGCGCCAGCAGCTTAAGCGGGGGGGCGCAAAGATCTGGCTACACCTTC. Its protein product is CASSLSGGAQRSGYTF.